Each of the 28 T cell receptor beta chains below was sequenced from the same sample in a study of cytomegalovirus exposure and HLA in healthy donors. Profiling relied on immunoSEQ multiplex PCR, and the TCRdb table lists in-frame clones only, not all of them. Among approximately 160,000 clones, roughly 80% were seen once, and the ten largest hold about 9.4%. The sample comprised PBMCs. Receptors were obtained from a man aged 25-45 years in good health and CMV-seropositive.

The chain employs TRBV11-1 and TRBJ2-5; 9 nucleotides line up with TRBD2. The V and J ends lost 3 bases and 4 bases, in that order; junction bases with no gene match: 9. From germline, CDR1 is SGHAT and CDR2 FQDESV (reference sequence). The CDR3 sequence is 16 residues long. The CDR3 spells CASSFGVAGDRETQYF. In nucleotides, the CDR3 is TGTGCCAGCAGCTTCGGGGTAGCGGGAGATCGAGAGACCCAGTACTTC.

The J gene is TRBJ2-3, the V gene TRBV5-6, with 9 positions matching TRBD1. Germline V gene lookup returns CDR1 SGHDT and CDR2 YYEEEE. The CDR3 contains 15 residues. V gave up 3 bases and J gave up 0 bases; unmatched junction bases: 2. The CDR3 bases are TGTGCCAGCAGCTCTGGGACAGGGAGCACAGATACGCAGTATTTT. This encodes CASSSGTGSTDTQYF. Variable domain in full (rest from reference TRBV5-6 and TRBJ2-3): DAGVTQSPTHLIKTRGQQVTLRCSPKSGHDTVSWYQQALGQGPQFIFQYYEEEERQRGNFPDRFSGHQFPNYSSELNVNALLLGDSALYLCASSSGTGSTDTQYFGPGTRLTVL.

This clone was seen a few times. This chain uses TRBV6-4 with TRBJ2-3, with 7 bases fitting TRBD2. V was clipped by 3 bases and J by 3 bases; unmatched bases: 12. CDR3 size: 17 residues. The germline gives CDR1 MRHNA, CDR2 SNTAGT. The CDR3: CASSEEAPGRGTDTQYF. DNA of the CDR3: TGTGCCAGCAGTGAGGAGGCCCCGGGGCGGGGGACAGATACGCAGTATTTT.

The CDR3: CASSTGDVLEQYF. As DNA, the CDR3 is TGTGCCAGCAGTACAGGGGACGTCCTCGAGCAGTACTTC. This chain uses TRBV28 with TRBJ2-7, with 7 nucleotides matching TRBD1. Germline V gives CDR1 MDHEN, CDR2 SYDVKM. CDR3 length equals 13 residues. With 5 bases clipped from V and 6 bases from J, the junction kept 7 bases outside the gene matches.

This clone was observed a single time. This chain uses TRBV6-6 with TRBJ2-3, with 10 bases that match TRBD2. The CDR3 loop spans 13 amino acids. Trimming cost V 8 bases and J 8 bases; bases outside gene matches: 7. Germline V lookup: CDR1 MNHNY, CDR2 SVGAGI (reference sequence). The CDR3: CASGRSGGSTQYF. The CDR3 nucleotides read TGTGCCAGCGGCCGTAGCGGGGGGTCTACGCAGTATTTT.

In DNA, the CDR3 is TGTGCCAGCAGCTTAGGCCACGGACAGGGACCTCTCGAGCAGTACTTC. It translates to CASSLGHGQGPLEQYF. This chain connects TRBV11-3 to TRBJ2-7; 8 bases are shared with TRBD1. V trimming: 1 base; J trimming: 6 bases; junction bases outside the gene matches: 11. Looked up from germline, CDR1 is SGHNT and CDR2 is YENEEA. The CDR3 runs to 16 residues.

The V gene is TRBV6-5, the J gene TRBJ2-1; possibly TRBD2 for D (5 bases). CDR1 MNHEY and CDR2 SVGAGI come from the germline V gene. This CDR3 contains 13 residues. V shed 6 bases and J shed 6 bases, with 12 bases lying between them. Written as DNA, the CDR3 is TGTGCCAGCAGCAAGGACTGGTTCAATGAGCAGTTCTTC. Amino acid sequence: CASSKDWFNEQFF.

The V and J genes are TRBV9 and TRBJ2-3; possibly TRBD2 for D (5 bases). The CDR3 has 16 amino acids. Trimming took 4 bases from V and 0 from J, leaving 15 bases between them. From germline, CDR1 is SGDLS and CDR2 YYNGEE. CDR3 nucleotide sequence: TGTGCCAGCAGCCCCCGGCGGGCTACTAGCACAGATACGCAGTATTTT. Translation gives CASSPRRATSTDTQYF.

The chain combines TRBV7-9 with TRBJ2-7, with 14 bases identical to TRBD2. The CDR3 runs to 15 residues. V lost 5 bases to trimming and J lost 4 bases; unmatched junction nucleotides: 4. Per the germline V gene, CDR1 is SEHNR and CDR2 is FQNEAQ (reference sequence). CDR3 DNA: TGTGCCAGCAGCCCAAGGACTAGCGGGGGGTACGAGCAGTACTTC. Translated: CASSPRTSGGYEQYF.

J is TRBJ2-6 and V is TRBV9; D perhaps matches TRBD2 (5 bases). The germline V gene has CDR1 SGDLS and CDR2 YYNGEE. Trimming left V 3 bases short and J 2 bases short, with 9 bases between. The CDR3 sequence is 15 residues long. The CDR3 nucleotides are TGTGCCAGCAGCGCCGTGAGGGCTGGGGCCAACGTCCTGACTTTC. It yields the protein CASSAVRAGANVLTF. The entire variable domain, with the rest obtained from reference TRBV9 and TRBJ2-6, is as follows: DSGVTQTPKHLITATGQRVTLRCSPRSGDLSVYWYQQSLDQGLQFLIQYYNGEERAKGNILERFSAQQFPDLHSELNLSSLELGDSALYFCASSAVRAGANVLTFGAGSRLTVL.

The genes are TRBV7-9 and TRBJ1-3; the match to TRBD1 covers 10 bases. Looked up from germline, CDR1 is SEHNR and CDR2 is FQNEAQ (reference sequence). V lost 6 bases, J lost 4 bases, and 12 bases stayed unmatched. The CDR3 length is 17 residues. The CDR3 loop reads CASRPNPGQGKGNTIYF. CDR3 coding DNA: TGTGCCAGCAGGCCAAACCCGGGACAGGGGAAAGGAAACACCATATATTTT. The full variable domain, completed using reference TRBV7-9 and TRBJ1-3, is DTGVSQNPRHKITKRGQNVTFRCDPISEHNRLYWYRQTLGQGPEFLTYFQNEAQLEKSRLLSDRFSAERPKGSFSTLEIQRTEQGDSAMYLCASRPNPGQGKGNTIYFGEGSWLTVV.

The gene calls are TRBV9 and TRBJ1-4; D not resolved. The germline gives CDR1 SGDLS, CDR2 YYNGEE. V lost 4 bases to trimming and J lost 3 bases, with 10 bases between them. The CDR3 totals 14 residues. The CDR3 loop is CASSPRGANEKLFF. CDR3 coding DNA: TGTGCCAGCAGCCCCCGCGGAGCTAATGAAAAACTGTTTTTT.

V is TRBV2 and J is TRBJ1-3, with D tentatively TRBD1 (6 bases). Trimming took 4 bases from V and 0 from J, leaving 10 bases between them. CDR3 length: 15 residues. Germline values: CDR1 SNHLY, CDR2 FYNNEI. In nucleotides, the CDR3 is TGTGCCAGCAGTGGTACAGGGAGCTCTGGAAACACCATATATTTT. It is translated as CASSGTGSSGNTIYF.

This clone came up once. As DNA, the CDR3 is TGTGCCAGCAGCGCAGGACAGGGGCCCCCCTTTAACTATGGCTACACCTTC. This encodes CASSAGQGPPFNYGYTF. This chain uses TRBV9 with TRBJ1-2; TRBD1 matches at 9 bases. Germline V lookup: CDR1 SGDLS, CDR2 YYNGEE. This CDR3 is built from 17 residues. J gave up 1 base and V 3 bases, and 10 bases lay outside the gene matches.

This sequence joins TRBV7-9 and TRBJ2-6; D remains ambiguous. Between the trimmed V and J ends, which lost 2 bases and 0 bases, there was a span of 8 bases. The CDR3 consists of 16 residues. Germline values: CDR1 SEHNR, CDR2 FQNEAQ (reference sequence). CDR3 bases: TGTGCCAGCAGCTTACCTAGGAGCTCTGGGGCCAACGTCCTGACTTTC. Translating gives CASSLPRSSGANVLTF.

This chain uses TRBV19 with TRBJ2-6; 9 bases fit TRBD1. Trimming at V came to 8 bases and at J to 0 bases, leaving 11 bases not matched to a gene. The length of the CDR3 is 18 residues. Per germline, CDR1 LNHDA and CDR2 SQIVND (reference sequence). The CDR3 bases are TGTGCCAGTTCCATTACCGGGACAGGGTTCTCTGGGGCCAACGTCCTGACTTTC. Translating gives CASSITGTGFSGANVLTF.

The chain is built from TRBV27 and TRBJ2-7, with 9 bases matching TRBD1. CDR1 and CDR2 (germline): MNHEY, SMNVEV (reference sequence). Trimming removed 4 bases from V and 2 bases from J; junction bases left unmatched: 3. This CDR3 is built from 14 residues. The CDR3 here is CASSWGTGTYEQYF. CDR3 coding DNA: TGTGCCAGCAGTTGGGGGACAGGGACCTACGAGCAGTACTTC.

This chain connects TRBV28 to TRBJ2-5; 9 bases agree with TRBD2. CDR1 is MDHEN and CDR2 is SYDVKM in the germline V gene. The CDR3 spans 17 residues. V lost 2 bases and J lost 4; bases outside the gene matches: 11. CDR3 sequence reads: CASSLVGLASGTETQYF. CDR3 nucleotide sequence: TGTGCCAGCAGTTTAGTCGGGCTGGCTAGCGGGACAGAGACCCAGTACTTC.

V usage is TRBV5-1 and J usage is TRBJ2-3; no definite D call. The CDR3 is 13 amino acids. Trimming stripped 0 bases from V and 2 bases from J, with 4 bases between. Germline lookup yields CDR1 SGHRS and CDR2 YFSETQ. CDR3 amino acids: CASSLGHTDTQYF. CDR3 DNA: TGCGCCAGCAGCTTGGGGCACACAGATACGCAGTATTTT. Drawing the rest from reference TRBV5-1 and TRBJ2-3, the complete variable domain is KAGVTQTPRYLIKTRGQQVTLSCSPISGHRSVSWYQQTPGQGLQFLFEYFSETQRNKGNFPGRFSGRQFSNSRSEMNVSTLELGDSALYLCASSLGHTDTQYFGPGTRLTVL.

This chain links TRBV7-2 with TRBJ2-1, with D uncertain. This CDR3 comprises 16 residues. The germline CDR1 and CDR2 sequences are SGHTA and FQGNSA. V was shortened by 5 bases and J by 0 bases, with 14 bases between the two germline ends. This CDR3 is CASSLHASSSYNEQFF. DNA for the CDR3: TGTGCCAGCAGCCTCCATGCTTCTAGCTCCTACAATGAGCAGTTCTTC.

This CDR3 is CASSASSGTGRTGELFF. The CDR3 DNA reads TGTGCCAGCAGCGCCTCTTCGGGGACAGGGAGGACCGGGGAGCTGTTTTTT. The V and J genes are TRBV9 and TRBJ2-2, with TRBD1 matching over 9 bases. CDR1 and CDR2 (germline): SGDLS, YYNGEE. The J segment lost 5 bases and the V segment lost 3 bases, leaving 11 bases of the junction unmatched. This CDR3 has 17 amino acids.

This chain links TRBV28 with TRBJ2-7; 14 nucleotides align to TRBD2. Germline CDR1 and CDR2: MDHEN and SYDVKM. J gave up 5 bases and V 5 bases, and 2 bases lay outside the gene matches. This CDR3 contains 14 residues. The CDR3 region is CASSRTSGRHEQYF. The CDR3 DNA is TGTGCCAGCAGTAGGACTAGCGGGAGGCACGAGCAGTACTTC.

The rearrangement links TRBV27 to TRBJ2-1; a weak D match, TRBD1 (6 bases). The CDR3 sequence is 14 residues long. Germline lookup yields CDR1 MNHEY and CDR2 SMNVEV (reference sequence). V gave up 5 bases and J gave up 1 base, with 9 bases separating them. The CDR3 region has the DNA TGTGCCAGCAGTCACAGGGCATCCTACAATGAGCAGTTCTTC. As protein: CASSHRASYNEQFF.

The gene calls are TRBV27 and TRBJ2-7; TRBD1 is a possible D gene (6 bases). CDR1 is MNHEY and CDR2 is SMNVEV in the germline V gene (reference sequence). The CDR3 sequence is 15 residues long. Trimming took 4 bases from V and 6 from J, leaving 19 bases between them. CDR3 amino acids: CASSSPGQSLGEQYF. The CDR3 nucleotides read TGTGCCAGCAGTTCTCCCGGACAGTCGCTTGGCGAGCAGTACTTC.

This clone was seen repeatedly, ten times or more. The V and J genes are TRBV18 and TRBJ2-1; 13 positions match TRBD2. The CDR3 is made up of 16 amino acids. Trimming at V came to 4 bases and at J to 3 bases, leaving 3 bases not matched to a gene. Germline CDR1 is KGHSH and CDR2 is LQKENI. CDR3 sequence: CASSLTSGGVYNEQFF. The CDR3 nucleotides are TGTGCCAGCTCACTTACTAGCGGGGGGGTCTACAATGAGCAGTTCTTC.

The rearrangement links TRBV28 to TRBJ1-4, with 8 bases matching TRBD1. The CDR3 spans 17 residues. J lost 5 bases, V lost 6 bases, and 14 bases had no gene match. Germline CDR1 reads MDHEN; CDR2 reads SYDVKM. CDR3 sequence: CASSPRTGRILNEKLFF. DNA of the CDR3: TGTGCCAGCAGCCCCCGGACAGGGAGGATTCTAAATGAAAAACTGTTTTTT.

This chain links TRBV5-4 with TRBJ2-3; unclear D gene. Trimming pared 0 bases from V and 9 bases from J, leaving 8 bases between. Per germline, CDR1 SGHNT and CDR2 YYREEE (reference sequence). The CDR3 extends over 12 amino acids. The chain's CDR3 is CASSLGPETQYF. DNA of the CDR3: TGTGCCAGCAGCTTGGGTCCGGAGACGCAGTATTTT.

CDR3 nucleotide sequence: TGTGCCAGCAGCTTTAGGACAGGGGGCAAAGATACGCAGTATTTT. Protein sequence: CASSFRTGGKDTQYF. V usage is TRBV7-3 and J usage is TRBJ2-3; TRBD1 agrees at 11 bases. Looked up from germline, CDR1 is SGHTA and CDR2 is FQGTGA. The junction had 4 bases not matched to a gene; V was cut back by 3 bases and J by 5 bases. The CDR3 runs 15 residues.